A single sample is the source of the 11 T cell receptor beta chains below, sequenced in a study of cytomegalovirus exposure and HLA in healthy donors. PCR was performed using 60 Vbeta and 13 Jbeta primers. Sequenced by immunoSEQ multiplex PCR; TCRdb stores in-frame clones only, minus some. The sample records 150,000 or so clones, over 60% being singletons. The sample was PBMCs. The receptors derive from a man aged 35-49 years in good health and CMV-seropositive.

The V call is TRBV11-1, the J call TRBJ2-1; TRBD2 aligns across 10 bases. Germline CDR1 and CDR2: SGHAT and FQDESV (reference sequence). V gave up 5 bases and J gave up 5 bases; unmatched junction bases: 6. This CDR3 comprises 15 residues. The DNA for the CDR3 is TGTGCCAGCAGCCGGACTAGCGGAACAAACAATGAGCAGTTCTTC. Translated, it gives CASSRTSGTNNEQFF.

The rearrangement joins TRBV7-6 to TRBJ1-1; 9 bases fit TRBD1. The CDR3 is 15 residues long. J lost 0 bases, V lost 5 bases, and 4 bases had no gene match. The germline V gene has CDR1 SGHVS and CDR2 FNYEAQ. In DNA, the CDR3 is TGTGCCAGCAGCCCGGGGACAGGGCTGAACACTGAAGCTTTCTTT. Its protein is CASSPGTGLNTEAFF. The variable domain in full, completed from reference TRBV7-6 and TRBJ1-1, reads GAGVSQSPRYKVTKRGQDVALRCDPISGHVSLYWYRQALGQGPEFLTYFNYEAQQDKSGLPNDRFSAERPEGSISTLTIQRTEQRDSAMYRCASSPGTGLNTEAFFGQGTRLTVV.

The V and J genes are TRBV5-1 and TRBJ1-1; TRBD1 matches 8 bases. CDR1 and CDR2 from the germline V gene are SGHRS and YFSETQ. The CDR3 is 14 amino acids. V was clipped by 4 bases and J by 7 bases; unmatched bases: 9. The CDR3 sequence: CASSPGTGSREAFF. Written as DNA, the CDR3 is TGCGCCAGCAGCCCAGGGACAGGTAGTCGTGAAGCTTTCTTT.

V is TRBV5-1 and J is TRBJ2-5, with TRBD2 matching 13 bases. The better agreement between TRBJ2-7 and the DNA end casts doubt on the J call. The CDR3 runs 16 residues. Germline loops: CDR1 SGHRS, CDR2 YFSETQ. CDR3 sequence: CASSFRTSGSRDEQYF. The CDR3 region has the DNA TGCGCCAGCAGCTTCCGGACTAGCGGGAGTAGGGACGAGCAGTACTTC.

The V call is TRBV27, the J call TRBJ1-5, with D tentatively TRBD1 (6 bases). Germline V gene sequence: CDR1 MNHEY, CDR2 SMNVEV (reference sequence). CDR3 length: 16 residues. Trimming took 8 bases from V and 6 from J, leaving 23 bases between them. The CDR3 here is CASQKTGTLLFQPQHF. The CDR3, as DNA: TGTGCCAGCCAAAAAACCGGGACATTATTATTTCAGCCCCAGCATTTT.

This clone was observed once. This rearrangement joins TRBV28 to TRBJ2-3; TRBD1 aligns across 8 bases. CDR1 is MDHEN and CDR2 is SYDVKM in the germline V gene. The length of the CDR3 is 14 residues. V lost 6 bases to trimming and J lost 4 bases; unmatched junction nucleotides: 6. The CDR3 bases are TGTGCCAGCAGGGGACAGGAACAATCAGATACGCAGTATTTT. This translates into CASRGQEQSDTQYF. Using reference TRBV28 and TRBJ2-3 for the parts outside the CDR3, the full variable domain is DVKVTQSSRYLVKRTGEKVFLECVQDMDHENMFWYRQDPGLGLRLIYFSYDVKMKEKGDIPEGYSVSREKKERFSLILESASTNQTSMYLCASRGQEQSDTQYFGPGTRLTVL.

The rearrangement uses TRBV7-9 and TRBJ1-1; D gene unclear. V lost 6 bases and J lost 5, with 13 bases in between. The CDR3 is made up of 13 amino acids. Germline V gives CDR1 SEHNR, CDR2 FQNEAQ (reference sequence). The CDR3 loop is CASSRGGQTEAFF. The CDR3 region has the DNA TGTGCCAGCAGTCGTGGCGGGCAAACTGAAGCTTTCTTT.

This clone was picked up a small number of times. The rearrangement uses TRBV28 and TRBJ2-7; possibly TRBD1 for D (6 bases). The V end lost 5 bases, the J end lost 4 bases, and 21 bases lay between the germline ends. CDR3 length: 16 residues. The V gene's germline CDR1 is MDHEN and CDR2 SYDVKM. The CDR3 here is CASSIPQGRRAYEQYF. The CDR3 DNA sequence: TGTGCCAGCAGTATCCCACAGGGACGTCGGGCATACGAGCAGTACTTC.

This chain uses TRBV10-2 with TRBJ2-3; 10 bases are a match to TRBD2. The ends lost 1 base at V and 3 bases at J; junction bases unmatched: 4. The CDR3 covers 16 residues. CDR1 is WSHSY and CDR2 is SAAADI in the germline V gene. The CDR3 reads CASSELSGRATDTQYF. CDR3 DNA: TGCGCCAGCAGTGAGTTAAGCGGGAGGGCGACAGATACGCAGTATTTT.

This chain uses TRBV10-1 with TRBJ2-2; no definite D call. Trimming left V 6 bases short and J 7 bases short, with 12 bases between. CDR3 length equals 13 residues. Germline lookup yields CDR1 WNHNN and CDR2 SYGVQD (reference sequence). The CDR3: CASRSSAVGELFF. As DNA, the CDR3 is TGCGCCAGCAGGTCGTCGGCGGTCGGGGAGCTGTTTTTT.

The V call is TRBV13, the J call TRBJ2-1; TRBD2 matches 10 bases. The CDR3 has 16 amino acids. CDR1 is PRHDT, CDR2 FYEKMQ, per germline (reference sequence). V shed 5 bases, J shed 4 bases, and the junction held 8 bases outside the gene matches. DNA of the CDR3: TGTGCCAGCAGCGCCCGACTAGCGGGCCTATACAATGAGCAGTTCTTC. Amino acid sequence: CASSARLAGLYNEQFF.